A single sample is the source of the 20 T cell receptor beta chains below, sequenced in a study of identical twins' blood T cells. A single record per CDR3 protein comes from TCRdb applying MiXCR to the 5' RACE reads. The sample holds roughly 380,000 distinct CDR3 sequences, roughly 30% seen once. The material sequenced was PBMCs. All receptors derive from a woman between 18 and 49 years old in good health.

This clonotype was recorded a few times. V is TRBV4-3 and J is TRBJ1-2; no reliable D call. The CDR3 is 15 amino acids. V was pared by 0 bases and J by 8 bases, with 16 bases between. CDR1 and CDR2 (germline): LGHNA, YSLEER. Written as DNA, the CDR3 is TGCGCCAGCAGCCAAGATACGGTGCGAGATACGGGCTACACCTTC. Translating gives CASSQDTVRDTGYTF.

The J gene is TRBJ1-2, the V gene TRBV19; D remains ambiguous. From germline, CDR1 is LNHDA and CDR2 SQIVND (reference sequence). V lost 3 bases and J 4 bases, leaving 9 bases between the germline ends. This CDR3 contains 13 residues. The CDR3 nucleotides read TGTGCCAGTAGTATCGGCGGACCCTATGGCTACACCTTC. This sequence encodes CASSIGGPYGYTF.

The chain combines TRBV6-2 or TRBV6-3 with TRBJ1-4; 9 bases line up with TRBD1. Looked up from germline, CDR1 is MNHEY and CDR2 is SVGEGT. Trimming removed 6 bases from V and 7 bases from J; junction bases left unmatched: 6. CDR3 length: 14 amino acids. CDR3 residues: CASSRGQGVEKLFF. Here the CDR3 DNA reads TGTGCCAGCAGCCGGGGACAGGGAGTTGAAAAACTGTTTTTT.

This clonotype was seen just once. The V gene is TRBV7-9, the J gene TRBJ1-4, with a tentative D call TRBD1 (5 bases). CDR3 size: 13 residues. Deletions cut 9 bases from V and 5 bases from J, with 13 bases between. Looked up from germline, CDR1 is SEHNR and CDR2 is FQNEAQ (reference sequence). The CDR3 coding sequence is TGTGCCAGTATAGACAGAGTAAATGAAAAACTGTTTTTT. Translation gives CASIDRVNEKLFF.

The table lists this clonotype with a few counts. The gene calls are TRBV20-1 and TRBJ2-7; D is perhaps TRBD1 or TRBD2 (5 bases each). The CDR3 length is 13 residues. Germline assignment: CDR1 DFQATT and CDR2 SNEGSKA (reference sequence). V was clipped by 5 bases and J by 2 bases, with 13 bases between them. CDR3 sequence (DNA): TGCAGTGCTCCGAGGGACGACACCTACGAGCAGTACTTC. Encoded protein: CSAPRDDTYEQYF.

This clonotype turned up a few times. The CDR3 is CASRGQGLSYEQYF. DNA for the CDR3: TGTGCCAGCAGGGGACAGGGCCTCTCCTACGAGCAGTACTTC. The rearrangement links TRBV6-6 to TRBJ2-7, with TRBD1 matching 9 bases. V trimming: 6 bases; J trimming: 0 bases; junction bases outside the gene matches: 3. This CDR3 contains 14 residues. The germline gives CDR1 MNHNY, CDR2 SVGAGI (reference sequence).

The sample holds a few counts of this clonotype. V and J are TRBV5-1 and TRBJ2-3, with D possibly TRBD2 on 6 matching bases. In germline, CDR1 is SGHRS, CDR2 YFSETQ. The CDR3 has 14 residues. Between the trimmed V and J ends, which lost 4 bases and 3 bases, there was a span of 12 bases. As DNA, the CDR3 is TGCGCCAGCAGCCGGGAGAGAACGACAGATACGCAGTATTTT. Its translation: CASSRERTTDTQYF.

V usage is TRBV2 and J usage is TRBJ2-7, with D perhaps being TRBD1 or TRBD2 (5 bases each). This CDR3 contains 14 residues. V lost 6 bases to trimming and J lost 5 bases, with 17 bases between them. Per germline, CDR1 SNHLY and CDR2 FYNNEI. CDR3 sequence (DNA): TGTGCCAGCAGGAAAAGGGACCTTTCCCACGAGCAGTACTTC. It encodes CASRKRDLSHEQYF.

Worth noting for this clonotype: The junction departs from germline at one end; a sequencing error may be responsible. The J gene is TRBJ2-4, the V gene TRBV14; 8 positions agree with TRBD1. The CDR3 covers 13 residues. The germline V gene has CDR1 SGHDN and CDR2 FVKESK. CDR3: CASSQAGADRVHF. DNA for the CDR3: TGTGCCAGCAGCCAAGCCGGGGCGGACAGGGTACACTTC.

The chain is built from TRBV27 and TRBJ2-4; D remains unclear. Trimming removed 6 bases at V and 0 bases at J, with 15 bases between. CDR1 is MNHEY, CDR2 SMNVEV, per germline (reference sequence). This CDR3 comprises 16 residues. This CDR3 reads CASSYIDQVAKNIQYF. Written as DNA, the CDR3 is TGTGCCAGCAGCTACATTGACCAGGTAGCCAAAAACATTCAGTACTTC.

This clonotype was observed a handful of times. The V call is TRBV18, the J call TRBJ1-1, with a possible D match to TRBD1 (5 bases). V shed 3 bases and J shed 0 bases, with 11 bases lying between them. CDR1 and CDR2 (germline): KGHSH, LQKENI. CDR3 length: 15 amino acids. In DNA, the CDR3 is TGTGCCAGCTCACCTCGGGGGAACATGAACACTGAAGCTTTCTTT. Translated: CASSPRGNMNTEAFF. Variable domain in full (rest from reference TRBV18 and TRBJ1-1): NAGVMQNPRHLVRRRGQEARLRCSPMKGHSHVYWYRQLPEEGLKFMVYLQKENIIDESGMPKERFSAEFPKEGPSILRIQQVVRGDSAAYFCASSPRGNMNTEAFFGQGTRLTVV.

This clonotype has only a few counts. The chain links TRBV12-3 or TRBV12-4 to TRBJ2-1; D is undetermined. CDR3 length equals 17 residues. The V and J ends lost 3 bases and 0 bases respectively, with 15 bases between them. The CDR3 loop reads CASSLESRGSSYNEQFF. CDR3 DNA sequence: TGTGCCAGCAGTTTGGAGTCCCGCGGAAGCTCCTACAATGAGCAGTTCTTC.

This clonotype was seen more than once but under ten times. The chain is built from TRBV20-1 and TRBJ2-2; D is perhaps TRBD1 (5 bases). The CDR3 has 12 residues. The germline CDR1 and CDR2 sequences are DFQATT and SNEGSKA (reference sequence). The V and J ends lost 3 bases and 6 bases respectively, with 8 bases between them. The CDR3 region has the DNA TGCAGTGCTAGTAAGGGGCCCGGGGAGCTGTTTTTT. As protein: CSASKGPGELFF.

The chain is built from TRBV19 and TRBJ2-1; perhaps TRBD2 as D (5 bases). The germline V gene has CDR1 LNHDA and CDR2 SQIVND (reference sequence). The V and J ends lost 3 bases and 10 bases respectively, with 19 bases between them. This CDR3 region has 15 residues. This CDR3 reads CASSILGSGRREQFF. The CDR3 DNA follows: TGTGCCAGTAGTATTCTGGGCTCGGGAAGACGGGAGCAGTTCTTC.

This clonotype has only a few counts. The chain has TRBV29-1 and TRBJ1-5; 7 bases are shared with TRBD1. Trimming took 7 bases from V and 5 from J; bases not matched to a gene: 17. Germline CDR1 reads SQVTM; CDR2 reads ANQGSEA. There are 16 residues in the CDR3. This chain's CDR3 is CSAVLGASQGDQPQHF. For the CDR3, the DNA is TGCAGCGCCGTTTTGGGGGCGTCGCAGGGGGATCAGCCCCAGCATTTT.

A few counts support this clonotype. The rearrangement uses TRBV20-1 and TRBJ2-3; 14 bases are shared with TRBD2. V lost 6 bases, J lost 6 bases, and 5 bases stayed unmatched. Germline assignment: CDR1 DFQATT and CDR2 SNEGSKA (reference sequence). The CDR3 extends over 14 amino acids. The CDR3 DNA follows: TGCAGTGCGTCGGGACTAGCGGGAGCGGATACGCAGTATTTT. Encoded protein: CSASGLAGADTQYF.

The chain couples TRBV3-1 to TRBJ1-5; D is ambiguous. CDR1 is LGHDT and CDR2 is YNNKEL in the germline V gene (reference sequence). The V end was cut by 0 bases, the J end by 7 bases, with 7 bases between. This CDR3 is built from 13 residues. The CDR3 nucleotides read TGTGCCAGCAGCCAAGATCTGTGGCAGCCCCAGCATTTT. It is translated as CASSQDLWQPQHF. The full variable domain, in which reference TRBV3-1 and TRBJ1-5 provide the parts outside the CDR3, is DTAVSQTPKYLVTQMGNDKSIKCEQNLGHDTMYWYKQDSKKFLKIMFSYNNKELIINETVPNRFSPKSPDKAHLNLHINSLELGDSAVYFCASSQDLWQPQHFGDGTRLSIL.

The V call is TRBV11-2, the J call TRBJ1-1, with 8 bases that match TRBD1. With V trimmed by 5 bases and J by 5 bases, 13 bases remained unmatched. Germline lookup yields CDR1 SGHAT and CDR2 FQNNGV. The CDR3 contains 16 residues. Written as DNA, the CDR3 is TGTGCCAGCAGCAAGAGACAGGGGTCGGGGTGGACTGAAGCTTTCTTT. Residues: CASSKRQGSGWTEAFF. Full variable domain (remainder filled in from reference TRBV11-2 and TRBJ1-1): EAGVAQSPRYKIIEKRQSVAFWCNPISGHATLYWYQQILGQGPKLLIQFQNNGVVDDSQLPKDRFSAERLKGVDSTLKIQPAKLEDSAVYLCASSKRQGSGWTEAFFGQGTRLTVV.

This clonotype occurred a few times. The CDR3 DNA is TGCAGTGCCCAGACTAGCGGGGACAATGAGCAGTTCTTC. This codes for CSAQTSGDNEQFF. The V call is TRBV20-1, the J call TRBJ2-1; 11 bases line up with TRBD2. Germline V gene data show CDR1 as DFQATT and CDR2 as SNEGSKA (reference sequence). After removal of 6 bases from V and 5 bases from J, the junction contained 3 bases not matched to a gene. The CDR3 is 13 amino acids.

With respect to this clonotype: An end of the junction does not agree with germline; a read error may underlie this. This chain uses TRBV7-7 with TRBJ2-1, with a possible D match to TRBD2 (6 bases). The CDR3 has 16 residues. CDR1 is SSHAT, CDR2 FNYEAQ, per germline (reference sequence). The CDR3 loop is CASSPSGTPFVDEQFF. CDR3 DNA sequence: TGTGCTAGCAGCCCCTCCGGGACTCCATTCGTTGATGAGCAGTTCTTC.